This T cell receptor (beta chain) was recorded in a study of T cell repertoires in cytomegalovirus infection. General study points: Clonotype analysis showed dominance of the ex vivo response by HLA-C-restricted CMV-specific TCR beta clonotypes.

TCRdb redid the calling of the reads with MiXCR, one entry per CDR3 protein. Among around 800,000 distinct CDR3 sequences, approximately 29% were seen once, and the ten largest hold roughly 12%. Trimming removed 0 bases at V and 3 bases at J, with 11 bases between. This CDR3 has 16 residues. Germline V gives CDR1 MNHEY, CDR2 SVGEGT. This clonotype was seen a few times. As yet, its antigen is unknown. The specimen comprised cultured CD8+ T cells from PBMCs, sampled from culture after CMV antigen stimulation. J is TRBJ2-2 and V is TRBV6-2 or TRBV6-3, with D tentatively TRBD1 (6 bases). The source is a human donor in good health (CMV status not recorded). Some clones in this sample may be carry-over from other donors' samples. The CDR3 loop is CASSYSLGGHTGELFF. Written as DNA, the CDR3 is TGTGCCAGCAGTTACTCGCTAGGGGGACACACCGGGGAGCTGTTTTTT.